This TCR beta chain was observed in a study of cytomegalovirus exposure and HLA in healthy donors. 60 Vbeta and 13 Jbeta primers were used in PCR. Here immunoSEQ multiplex PCR was the method, and the copy in TCRdb shows in-frame clones only, minus some. The table includes 95,000 to 100,000 clones, around 74% detected once. This CDR3 has 13 residues. Germline V CDR1 and CDR2: GTSNPN, SVGIG (reference sequence). V was clipped by 5 bases and J by 6 bases; unmatched bases: 9. Regarding donors, all were healthy bone marrow donors. The clonotype comes from a woman aged 40 to 50 in good health and CMV-seronegative. The V call is TRBV30, the J call TRBJ1-1; TRBD1 agrees at 7 bases. Input material: PBMCs. Here the CDR3 DNA reads TGTGCCTGGGCAGACAGGGTCTTTGCTGAAGCTTTCTTT. Amino acid sequence: CAWADRVFAEAFF. The full variable domain, its missing parts supplied by reference TRBV30 and TRBJ1-1, is SQTIHQWPATLVQPVGSPLSLECTVEGTSNPNLYWYRQAAGRGLQLLFYSVGIGQISSEVPQNLSASRPQDRQFILSSKKLLLSDSGFYLCAWADRVFAEAFFGQGTRLTVV.